Shown below are 9 T cell receptor beta chains from a single sample sequenced in a study of T cells in localized non-small cell lung cancer. Clones were read by immunoSEQ multiplex PCR, and TCRdb kept only the in-frame ones, dropping some. The sample consists of tens of thousands of clones, roughly 75% of them appearing once. Sequenced here: PBMCs, sampled before any cancer treatment. These receptors originate from a man between 40 and 70 years old with stage II squamous cell lung carcinoma.

The chain employs TRBV28 and TRBJ1-6; the D gene is possibly TRBD1 (6 bases). CDR1 and CDR2 from the germline V gene are MDHEN and SYDVKM. The V end lost 2 bases, the J end lost 0 bases, and 11 bases lay between the germline ends. The length of the CDR3 is 17 residues. CDR3 sequence: CASSLTQGNSYNSPLHF. In DNA form, the CDR3 reads TGTGCCAGCAGTTTAACACAGGGTAACTCCTATAATTCACCCCTCCACTTT.

CDR3 nucleotide sequence: TGTGCCAGCAGTTACTCCAGGGTGAATGAGCAGTTCTTC. Amino acids: CASSYSRVNEQFF. The rearrangement joins TRBV6-5 to TRBJ2-1, with D maybe TRBD1 (5 bases). CDR3 length: 13 residues. Per germline, CDR1 MNHEY and CDR2 SVGAGI. The V gene lost 0 bases and the J gene lost 7 bases, with 7 bases spanning the gap.

V gene TRBV27 combines with J gene TRBJ2-7; TRBD2 agrees at 9 bases. The CDR3 spans 15 residues. The V gene's germline CDR1 is MNHEY and CDR2 SMNVEV (reference sequence). Trimming took 0 bases from V and 5 from J; bases not matched to a gene: 5. For the CDR3, the DNA is TGTGCCAGCAGTTTATCGGCGGGGGGGCTCGACGAGCAGTACTTC. Amino acids: CASSLSAGGLDEQYF.

This clone was seen only once. The V call is TRBV5-4, the J call TRBJ1-1; perhaps TRBD1 as D (5 bases). V lost 4 bases and J lost 1, with 14 bases in between. CDR3 size: 15 residues. Germline CDR1 reads SGHNT; CDR2 reads YYREEE (reference sequence). CDR3 sequence reads: CASSPRAGSNTEAFF. In DNA, the CDR3 is TGTGCCAGCAGCCCGCGGGCAGGGTCGAACACTGAAGCTTTCTTT.

This clone was detected once. This chain connects TRBV7-9 to TRBJ2-3, with D perhaps TRBD2 (6 bases). Germline CDR1 is SEHNR and CDR2 is FQNEAQ (reference sequence). The CDR3 runs to 14 residues. Trimming took off 4 bases at V and 6 bases at J, with 14 bases between the two ends. CDR3 nucleotides: TGTGCCAGCAGCTCAACGACTAGATCCGATACGCAGTATTTT. It translates to CASSSTTRSDTQYF.

This clone was picked up one time. The genes are TRBV28 and TRBJ1-6; TRBD1 matches 8 bases. CDR3 size: 14 residues. Germline CDR1 reads MDHEN; CDR2 reads SYDVKM. Trimming at V came to 2 bases and at J to 9 bases, leaving 3 bases not matched to a gene. CDR3 bases: TGTGCCAGCAGTTTAAGGCAGGGGGCTTCACCCCTCCACTTT. Translating it yields CASSLRQGASPLHF.

J is TRBJ1-2 and V is TRBV12-5; TRBD1 matches 10 bases. Germline assignment: CDR1 LGHNT and CDR2 FRNRAP. The CDR3 extends over 14 amino acids. Trimming cost V 6 bases and J 5 bases; bases outside gene matches: 6. The CDR3 region has the DNA TGTGCTAGTGGCCTGACAGGGGGCAGATATGGCTACACCTTC. It translates to CASGLTGGRYGYTF.

CDR3 DNA: TGTGCCACCAGCAGAGTATCGGGCAGGGTGGCCGGGGAGCTGTTTTTT. It encodes CATSRVSGRVAGELFF. The chain recombines TRBV15 with TRBJ2-2, with a weak D call TRBD1 (5 bases). The CDR3 runs to 16 residues. V was shortened by 1 base and J by 6 bases, with 15 bases between the two germline ends. In germline, CDR1 is LNHNV, CDR2 YYDKDF (reference sequence).

The J gene is TRBJ1-2, the V gene TRBV11-2, with D hard to call. The germline V and J ends were trimmed by 5 bases and 3 bases, with 7 bases remaining between them. The CDR3 has 12 amino acids. The germline gives CDR1 SGHAT, CDR2 FQNNGV. The CDR3 DNA reads as TGTGCCAGCAGCCCCGGGGACTATGGCTACACCTTC. Its translation is CASSPGDYGYTF.